This TCR beta chain was sequenced during a study of blood T cell repertoires in COVID-19. This clone was seen repeatedly, ten times or more. Trimming took 0 bases from V and 1 from J, leaving 15 bases between them. CDR1 is LGHNA and CDR2 is YSLEER in the germline V gene. The CDR3 spans 18 residues. The method was immunoSEQ multiplex PCR; TCRdb's version includes in-frame clones alone and lacks a portion of them. The data show roughly 100,000 clones, about 80% seen once. The genes are TRBV4-3 and TRBJ1-4; no clear D. The clonotype comes from a man in his 60s with acute or convalescent COVID-19. Sequencing was performed on peripheral blood. The DNA for the CDR3 is TGCGCCAGCAGCCAAGATCTAGGGAGCATACGAACTAATGAAAAACTGTTTTTT. Translation: CASSQDLGSIRTNEKLFF.